The entry below gives a single T cell receptor beta chain sequence along with its context. The antigen this receptor binds is unknown. Per-nucleotide qualities are absent, and no much larger clonotype sits a single base away. The data were taken from a study of CD8 T cells in ankylosing spondylitis (TCRdb year 2017). Regarding the complete study: The study profiled T cell receptor beta repertoires in healthy donors and ankylosing spondylitis patients to find disease-linked TCR variants. In total, the full study cohort was made up of 85 to 140 healthy donors and about two dozen ankylosing spondylitis patients. Samples of peripheral blood were taken, and for ankylosing spondylitis patients, synovial fluid was collected as well.

Paper-wide results and their limitations: Significant enrichment of the disease-linked clones was reported in matched synovial fluid samples from ankylosing spondylitis patients. Some TCR beta motif variants had previously been reported in synovial fluid and blood of reactive arthritis patients, which suggested common disease-initiation mechanisms. The disease-linked clones showed a CD8+ phenotype and occurred at relatively low frequencies in peripheral blood. A TCR beta motif made up of roughly eight highly homologous amino acid variants appeared to be characteristic of blood from ankylosing spondylitis patients.

From the cysteine up to the phenylalanine, the CDR3 has a length of 15 residues. CDR3 DNA is the only sequence kept; it has 45 bases, read in frame from the first base. V sheds 2 bases and J sheds 8 bases, leaving 19 bases between their ends. CDR1 and CDR2 were assigned from the germline V gene as SGHRS and YFSETQ. This sample was sequenced with an Illumina HiSeq 2500. Quantitative 5'-RACE with molecular barcodes was used to prepare TCR beta libraries. In the source study's methods: A new computational method based on a probabilistic model of VDJ rearrangement was used to identify disease-linked TCR variants. TCRdb reanalyzed the raw reads on its own, using fastp at Q25 for trimming and MiXCR for clone calling, and kept in-frame beta chains. Each record represents a unique CDR3 protein, reported with the most common genes and DNA among its rows. V and J calls and clone size were set by TCRdb, not the authors. This sample comprises some 120,000 distinct CDR3 sequences, roughly 15% of them detected only once. Of the sample, almost 3% falls within the top ten clones.

This clonotype originated in a female donor with ankylosing spondylitis or in good health (not recorded which). The specimen sequenced was blood, either unsorted or a sorted T cell fraction (not recorded which). The sequence links TRBV5-1 to TRBJ1-2, with a weak D call of TRBD1 (5 bases match). The CDR3 protein sequence reads: CASSLNGGPPEGYTF. DNA sequence: TGCGCCAGCAGCTTAAACGGGGGTCCCCCAGAAGGCTACACCTTC.